A selection of T cell receptor beta chains follows, all from one sample in a study of T cells in localized non-small cell lung cancer. Sequencing used immunoSEQ multiplex PCR; TCRdb keeps in-frame clones, though not all of them. Of about 40,000 clones listed, 75% to 90% were seen once; the top ten hold 5.5% to 7%. Sequencing used peripheral blood, obtained before any cancer treatment. Every receptor here comes from a man aged 40 to 70 with stage I lung adenocarcinoma. The CDR3 runs from the conserved cysteine through the conserved F or W. A D gene is named only where the DNA matches it firmly. Not all rows give a size; the values are once, few, many and, for expanded clones, a class.

clone size	V gene	D gene	J gene	CDR3 protein	CDR3 DNA
NA	TRBV4-1	NA	TRBJ1-1	CASSQETVGGRNTEAFF	TGCGCCAGCAGCCAAGAGACGGTAGGGGGGAGGAACACTGAAGCTTTCTTT
NA	TRBV11-2	NA	TRBJ2-6	CASSPPGLTSGANVLTF	TGTGCCAGCAGCCCCCCGGGACTGACCTCTGGGGCCAACGTCCTGACTTTC
NA	TRBV4-3	NA	TRBJ2-7	CASSQETNSYEQYF	TGCGCCAGCAGCCAAGAGACGAACTCCTACGAGCAGTACTTC
NA	TRBV5-1	NA	TRBJ2-3	CASSLTDTQYF	TGCGCCAGCAGCTTAACAGATACGCAGTATTTT
NA	TRBV28	NA	TRBJ1-5	CASSLGGRGNQPQHF	TGTGCCAGCAGTTTAGGGGGGCGAGGCAATCAGCCCCAGCATTTT
NA	TRBV5-6	NA	TRBJ1-5	CASSPAAGGNQPQHF	TGTGCCAGCAGCCCAGCTGCGGGTGGCAATCAGCCCCAGCATTTT
NA	TRBV11-2	NA	TRBJ2-6	CASSPTAGANVLTF	TGTGCCAGCAGCCCGACGGCTGGGGCCAACGTCCTGACTTTC
NA	TRBV20-1	NA	TRBJ2-1	CSASLQFF	TGCAGTGCTAGTTTGCAGTTCTTC
NA	TRBV4-2	TRBD1	TRBJ2-5	CASSQDRGRETQYF	TGTGCCAGCAGCCAAGACAGGGGGCGGGAGACCCAGTACTTC
NA	TRBV5-6	TRBD1	TRBJ2-1	CASSPDRGRYNEQFF	TGTGCCAGCAGCCCGGATAGGGGGCGGTACAATGAGCAGTTCTTC
NA	TRBV7-3	NA	TRBJ2-2	CASSLLGGPNTGELFF	TGTGCCAGCAGCCTACTGGGGGGCCCGAACACCGGGGAGCTGTTTTTT
NA	TRBV30	NA	TRBJ1-2	CAWASAGGYTF	TGTGCCTGGGCATCGGCTGGGGGCTACACCTTC
NA	TRBV2	NA	TRBJ2-2	CASSEEVTGELFF	TGTGCCAGCAGTGAAGAGGTCACCGGGGAGCTGTTTTTT
NA	TRBV7-2	NA	TRBJ2-1	CASSLDRNYNEQFF	TGTGCCAGCAGCTTAGACAGGAACTACAATGAGCAGTTCTTC
NA	TRBV2	NA	TRBJ2-3	CASSELGGGPTDTQYF	TGTGCCAGCAGTGAATTGGGGGGAGGCCCCACAGATACGCAGTATTTT
NA	TRBV19	TRBD2	TRBJ2-7	CASSPRGAGDERAYEQYF	TGTGCCAGTAGTCCCCGAGGGGCGGGAGATGAGAGGGCCTACGAGCAGTACTTC
NA	TRBV4-3	NA	TRBJ1-2	CASSQRDLYYTF	TGCGCCAGCAGCCAACGGGACCTTTACTACACCTTC
NA	TRBV5-1	TRBD1	TRBJ2-2	CASRQVQGANVGELFF	TGCGCCAGCAGACAAGTACAGGGGGCAAATGTCGGGGAGCTGTTTTTT
NA	TRBV5-4	TRBD2	TRBJ2-2	CASSPGQLAVTGELFF	TGTGCCAGCAGCCCGGGGCAACTAGCGGTAACCGGGGAGCTGTTTTTT
NA	TRBV4-1	TRBD2	TRBJ2-3	CASSQEGVAGADTQYF	TGCGCCAGCAGCCAAGAAGGGGTAGCGGGAGCAGATACGCAGTATTTT
NA	TRBV5-1	NA	TRBJ2-2	CASNRIPNTGELFF	TGCGCCAGCAATCGGATACCGAACACCGGGGAGCTGTTTTTT
NA	TRBV4-1	TRBD2	TRBJ2-3	CASSLLGTSGRAVGDTQYF	TGCGCCAGCAGCCTCCTCGGGACTAGCGGGAGGGCCGTGGGTGATACGCAGTATTTT
NA	TRBV29-1	NA	TRBJ1-2	CSVLWVFDGYTF	TGCAGCGTCCTCTGGGTTTTCGATGGCTACACCTTC
NA	TRBV6-1	NA	TRBJ2-3	CASRTSLGPADTQYF	TGTGCCAGCAGGACTAGTTTAGGGCCGGCAGATACGCAGTATTTT
few	TRBV25-1	NA	TRBJ1-1	CASSEPGEWTEAFF	TGTGCCAGCAGTGAGCCAGGGGAATGGACTGAAGCTTTCTTT